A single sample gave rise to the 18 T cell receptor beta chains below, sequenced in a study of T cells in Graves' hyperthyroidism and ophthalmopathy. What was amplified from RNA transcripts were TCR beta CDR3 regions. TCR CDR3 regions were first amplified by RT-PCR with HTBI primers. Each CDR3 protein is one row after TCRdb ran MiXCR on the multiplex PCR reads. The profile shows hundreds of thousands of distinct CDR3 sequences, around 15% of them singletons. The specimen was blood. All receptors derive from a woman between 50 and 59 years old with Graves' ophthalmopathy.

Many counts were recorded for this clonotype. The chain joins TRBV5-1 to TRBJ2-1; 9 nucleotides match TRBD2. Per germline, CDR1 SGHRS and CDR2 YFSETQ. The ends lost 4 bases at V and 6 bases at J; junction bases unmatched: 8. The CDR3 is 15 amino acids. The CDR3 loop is CASSHSASGTNEQFF. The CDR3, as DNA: TGCGCCAGCAGCCATTCGGCTAGCGGGACCAATGAGCAGTTCTTC.

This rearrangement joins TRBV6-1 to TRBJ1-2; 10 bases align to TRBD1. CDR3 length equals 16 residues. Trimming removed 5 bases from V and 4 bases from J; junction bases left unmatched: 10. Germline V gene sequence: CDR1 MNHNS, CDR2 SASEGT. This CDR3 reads CASSPQGQGSIYGYTF. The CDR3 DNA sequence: TGTGCCAGCAGTCCACAGGGACAGGGGTCGATCTATGGCTACACCTTC.

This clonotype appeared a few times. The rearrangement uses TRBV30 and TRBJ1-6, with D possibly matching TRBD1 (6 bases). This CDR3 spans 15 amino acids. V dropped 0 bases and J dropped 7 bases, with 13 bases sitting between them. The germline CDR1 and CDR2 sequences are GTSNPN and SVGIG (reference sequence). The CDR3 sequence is CAWSVRQGTNSPLHF. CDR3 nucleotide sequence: TGTGCCTGGAGTGTGAGGCAGGGGACGAATTCACCCCTCCACTTT.

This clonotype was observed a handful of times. CDR3: CASSLSSGRTETQYF. CDR3 bases: TGTGCCAGCAGTTTATCTAGCGGGAGGACGGAGACCCAGTACTTC. The chain employs TRBV12-3 or TRBV12-4 and TRBJ2-5; TRBD2 matches at 11 bases. The CDR3 is made up of 15 amino acids. V lost 2 bases, J lost 5 bases, and 4 bases stayed unmatched.

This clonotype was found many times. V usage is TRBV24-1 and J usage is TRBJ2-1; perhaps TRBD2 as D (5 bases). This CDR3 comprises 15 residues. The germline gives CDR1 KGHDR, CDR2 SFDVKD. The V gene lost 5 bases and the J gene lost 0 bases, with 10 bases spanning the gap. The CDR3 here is CATSGGGLSYNEQFF. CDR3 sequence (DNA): TGTGCCACCAGTGGCGGAGGCCTCTCCTACAATGAGCAGTTCTTC.

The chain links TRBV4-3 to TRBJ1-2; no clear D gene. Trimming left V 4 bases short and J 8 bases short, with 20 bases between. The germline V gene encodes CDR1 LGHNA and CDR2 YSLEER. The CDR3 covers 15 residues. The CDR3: CASSPTAGSPVGYTF. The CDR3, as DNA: TGCGCCAGCAGCCCAACCGCGGGCAGTCCGGTGGGCTACACCTTC.

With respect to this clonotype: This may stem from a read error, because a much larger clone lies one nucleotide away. The CDR3 DNA reads as TGCAGCGTTGTTGGCGGGGACAGACAAGAGACCCAGTACTTC. Encoded protein: CSVVGGDRQETQYF. This chain joins TRBV29-1 and TRBJ2-5, with a possible D match to TRBD1 (7 bases). With 4 bases removed from V and 2 bases from J, the gap between germline ends came to 14 bases. Germline V gives CDR1 SQVTM, CDR2 ANQGSEA. The length of the CDR3 is 14 residues.

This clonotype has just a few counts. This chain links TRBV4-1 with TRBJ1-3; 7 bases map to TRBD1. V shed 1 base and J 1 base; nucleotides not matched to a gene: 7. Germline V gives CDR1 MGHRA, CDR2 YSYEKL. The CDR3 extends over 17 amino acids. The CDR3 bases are TGCGCCAGCAGCCAAGGCAGGGGGGCAGGTTCTGGAAACACCATATATTTT. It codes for CASSQGRGAGSGNTIYF.

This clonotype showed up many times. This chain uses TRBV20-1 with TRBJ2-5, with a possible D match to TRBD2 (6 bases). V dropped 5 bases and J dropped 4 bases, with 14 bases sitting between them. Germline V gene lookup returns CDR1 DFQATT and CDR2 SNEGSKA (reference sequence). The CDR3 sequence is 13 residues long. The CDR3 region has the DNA TGCAGTGCTCCCCGGGAGCGGGTAGAGACCCAGTACTTC. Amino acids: CSAPRERVETQYF.

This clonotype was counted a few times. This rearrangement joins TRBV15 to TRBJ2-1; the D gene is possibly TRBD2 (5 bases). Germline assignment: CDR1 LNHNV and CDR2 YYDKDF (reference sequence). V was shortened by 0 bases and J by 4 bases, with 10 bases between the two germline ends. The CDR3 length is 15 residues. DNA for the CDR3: TGTGCCACCAGCAGAGACCAGCGGCGATACAATGAGCAGTTCTTC. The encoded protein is CATSRDQRRYNEQFF.

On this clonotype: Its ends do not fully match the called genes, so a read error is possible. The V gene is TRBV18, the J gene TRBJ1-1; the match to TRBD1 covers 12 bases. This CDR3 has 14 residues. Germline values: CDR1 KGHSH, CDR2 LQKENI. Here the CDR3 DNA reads TGTGCCGGCTCATCCGGGACAGGGGGCACCGAAGCTTTCTTT. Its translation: CAGSSGTGGTEAFF. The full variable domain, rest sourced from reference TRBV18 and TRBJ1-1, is NAGVMQNPRHLVRRRGQEARLRCSPMKGHSHVYWYRQLPEEGLKFMVYLQKENIIDESGMPKERFSAEFPKEGPSILRIQQVVRGDSAAYFCAGSSGTGGTEAFFGQGTRLTVV.

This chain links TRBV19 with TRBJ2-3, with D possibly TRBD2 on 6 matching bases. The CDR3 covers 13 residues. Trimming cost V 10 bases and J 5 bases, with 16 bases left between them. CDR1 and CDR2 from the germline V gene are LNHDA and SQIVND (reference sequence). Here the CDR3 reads CATATSRIDTQYF. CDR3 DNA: TGTGCCACCGCGACTAGTAGGATAGATACGCAGTATTTT.

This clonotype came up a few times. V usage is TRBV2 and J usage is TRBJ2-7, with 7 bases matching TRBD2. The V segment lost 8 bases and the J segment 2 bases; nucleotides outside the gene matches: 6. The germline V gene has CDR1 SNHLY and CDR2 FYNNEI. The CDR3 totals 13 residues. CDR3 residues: CASHRRGAYEQYF. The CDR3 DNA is TGTGCCAGCCACAGACGGGGGGCCTACGAGCAGTACTTC.

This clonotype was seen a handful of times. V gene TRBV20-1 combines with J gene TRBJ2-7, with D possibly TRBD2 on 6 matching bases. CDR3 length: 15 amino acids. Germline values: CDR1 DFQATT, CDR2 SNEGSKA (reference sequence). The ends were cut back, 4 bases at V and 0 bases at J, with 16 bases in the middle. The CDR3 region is CSATSGLQSSYEQYF. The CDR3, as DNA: TGCAGTGCTACCTCGGGACTCCAAAGCTCCTACGAGCAGTACTTC.

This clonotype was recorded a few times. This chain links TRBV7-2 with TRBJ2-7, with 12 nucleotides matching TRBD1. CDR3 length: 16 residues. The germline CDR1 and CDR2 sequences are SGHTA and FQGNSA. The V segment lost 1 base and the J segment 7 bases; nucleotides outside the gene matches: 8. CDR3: CASSLDGTGGKNEQYF. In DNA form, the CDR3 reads TGTGCCAGCAGCTTAGATGGGACAGGGGGCAAGAATGAGCAGTACTTC. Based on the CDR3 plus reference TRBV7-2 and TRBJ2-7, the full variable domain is GAGVSQSPSNKVTEKGKDVELRCDPISGHTALYWYRQSLGQGLEFLIYFQGNSAPDKSGLPSDRFSAERTGGSVSTLTIQRTQQEDSAVYLCASSLDGTGGKNEQYFGPGTRLTVT.

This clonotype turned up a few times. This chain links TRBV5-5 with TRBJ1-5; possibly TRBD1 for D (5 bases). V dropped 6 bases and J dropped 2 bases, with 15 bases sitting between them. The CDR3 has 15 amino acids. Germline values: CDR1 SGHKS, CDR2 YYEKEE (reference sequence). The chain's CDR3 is CASTAFQGGNQPQHF. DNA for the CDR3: TGTGCCAGCACCGCCTTCCAGGGCGGCAATCAGCCCCAGCATTTT.

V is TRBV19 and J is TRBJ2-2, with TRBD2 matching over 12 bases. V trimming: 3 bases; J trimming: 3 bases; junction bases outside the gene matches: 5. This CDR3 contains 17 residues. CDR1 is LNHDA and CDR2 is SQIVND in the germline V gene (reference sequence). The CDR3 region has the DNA TGTGCCAGTAGTATCTGGCTAGCGGGAGGGGACACCGGGGAGCTGTTTTTT. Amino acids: CASSIWLAGGDTGELFF.

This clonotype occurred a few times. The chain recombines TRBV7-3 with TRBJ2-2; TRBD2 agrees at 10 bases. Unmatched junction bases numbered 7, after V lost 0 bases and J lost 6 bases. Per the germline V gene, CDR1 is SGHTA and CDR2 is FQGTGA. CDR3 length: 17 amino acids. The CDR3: CASSLTKSGRAPGELFF. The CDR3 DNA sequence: TGTGCCAGCAGCTTAACGAAGAGCGGGAGGGCCCCCGGGGAGCTGTTTTTT.